This entry lists 4 T cell receptor beta chains sequenced from one sample in a study of T cells in Graves' hyperthyroidism and ophthalmopathy. Using RNA transcripts as the source, TCR beta CDR3 regions were amplified. The HTBI set primed first-round TCR CDR3 RT-PCR. TCRdb re-called the multiplex PCR reads with MiXCR, one entry per CDR3 protein. This repertoire shows approximately 600,000 distinct CDR3 sequences, roughly 20% found once; its top ten account for around a third. The sample taken for sequencing was blood. The origin of the receptors is a man under 40 with Graves' ophthalmopathy.

This clonotype was seen more than once but under ten times. The gene calls are TRBV2 and TRBJ1-1; tentatively, D is TRBD1 (5 bases). This CDR3 is built from 13 residues. The V and J ends lost 7 bases and 6 bases respectively, with 15 bases between them. Germline assignment: CDR1 SNHLY and CDR2 FYNNEI. CDR3 bases: TGTGCCAGCACCCGGGACCGCCGCGCTGAAGCTTTCTTT. Translation: CASTRDRRAEAFF.

At least ten counts were recorded for this clonotype. The chain uses TRBV28 and TRBJ1-1; D gene unclear. CDR3 length: 15 residues. Germline CDR1 reads MDHEN; CDR2 reads SYDVKM. Deletions cut 1 base from V and 4 bases from J, with 13 bases between. This chain's CDR3 is CASSLSPDATTEAFF. The CDR3 DNA reads as TGTGCCAGCAGTTTATCCCCCGACGCAACCACTGAAGCTTTCTTT.

The CDR3 region is CSASDLRSGNTIYF. As DNA, the CDR3 is TGCAGTGCTAGTGACCTGCGGTCTGGAAACACCATATATTTT. The chain recombines TRBV20-1 with TRBJ1-3; D is ambiguous. This CDR3 has 14 amino acids. V was shortened by 3 bases and J by 1 base, with 10 bases between the two germline ends. Germline CDR1 is DFQATT and CDR2 is SNEGSKA (reference sequence).

This clonotype has at least ten counts. The chain carries TRBV7-6 and TRBJ2-7, with 12 bases aligning to TRBD2. The CDR3 is 15 amino acids. CDR1 and CDR2 (germline): SGHVS, FNYEAQ. V lost 6 bases to trimming and J lost 1 base; unmatched junction nucleotides: 4. CDR3 protein: CASSQGLAGSYEQYF. The CDR3 bases are TGTGCCAGCAGTCAAGGACTAGCGGGATCCTACGAGCAGTACTTC.